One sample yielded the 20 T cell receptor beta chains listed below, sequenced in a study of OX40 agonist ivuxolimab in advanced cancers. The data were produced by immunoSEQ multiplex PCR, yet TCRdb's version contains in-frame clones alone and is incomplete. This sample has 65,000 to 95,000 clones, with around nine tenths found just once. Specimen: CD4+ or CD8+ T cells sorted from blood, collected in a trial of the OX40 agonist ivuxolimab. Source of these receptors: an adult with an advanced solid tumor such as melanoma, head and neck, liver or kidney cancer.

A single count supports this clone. For the CDR3, the DNA is TGCGCCAGCAGCTTGGAGGGCGGGAAAAACACCGGGGAGCTGTTTTTT. Translating gives CASSLEGGKNTGELFF. V is TRBV5-1 and J is TRBJ2-2, with D tentatively TRBD2 (6 bases). Trimming left V 0 bases short and J 2 bases short, with 11 bases between. CDR3 size: 16 residues. Germline values: CDR1 SGHRS, CDR2 YFSETQ.

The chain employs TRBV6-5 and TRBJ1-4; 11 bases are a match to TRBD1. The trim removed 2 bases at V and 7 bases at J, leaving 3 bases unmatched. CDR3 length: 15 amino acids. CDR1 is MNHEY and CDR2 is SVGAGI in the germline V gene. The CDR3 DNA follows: TGTGCCAGCAGTTACGCGGACAGGGGGCTTGAAAAACTGTTTTTT. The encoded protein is CASSYADRGLEKLFF.

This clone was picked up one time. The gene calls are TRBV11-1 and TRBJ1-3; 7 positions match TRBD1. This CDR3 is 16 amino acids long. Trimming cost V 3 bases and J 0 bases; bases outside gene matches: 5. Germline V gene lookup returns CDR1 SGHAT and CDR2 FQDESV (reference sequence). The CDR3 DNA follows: TGTGCCAGCAGCTTGGACAGGCTCCGCTCTGGAAACACCATATATTTT. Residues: CASSLDRLRSGNTIYF.

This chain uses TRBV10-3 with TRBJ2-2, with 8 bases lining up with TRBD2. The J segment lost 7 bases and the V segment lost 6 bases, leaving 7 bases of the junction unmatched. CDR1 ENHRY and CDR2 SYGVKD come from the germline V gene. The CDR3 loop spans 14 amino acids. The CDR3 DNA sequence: TGTGCCATCAGAAGAGCGGGAGACCACGGGGAGCTGTTTTTT. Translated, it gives CAIRRAGDHGELFF.

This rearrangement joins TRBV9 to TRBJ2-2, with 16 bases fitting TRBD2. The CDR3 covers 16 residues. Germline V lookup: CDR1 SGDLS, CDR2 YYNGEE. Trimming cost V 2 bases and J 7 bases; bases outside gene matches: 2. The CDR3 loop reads CASSVGLAGGFGELFF. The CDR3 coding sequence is TGTGCCAGCAGCGTGGGACTAGCGGGAGGGTTCGGGGAGCTGTTTTTT.

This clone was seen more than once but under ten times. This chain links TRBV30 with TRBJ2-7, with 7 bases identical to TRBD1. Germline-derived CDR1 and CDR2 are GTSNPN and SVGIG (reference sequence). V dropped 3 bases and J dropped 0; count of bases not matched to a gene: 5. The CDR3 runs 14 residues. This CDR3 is CAWRKDRSSYEQYF. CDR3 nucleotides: TGTGCCTGGAGGAAGGACAGGAGCTCCTACGAGCAGTACTTC.

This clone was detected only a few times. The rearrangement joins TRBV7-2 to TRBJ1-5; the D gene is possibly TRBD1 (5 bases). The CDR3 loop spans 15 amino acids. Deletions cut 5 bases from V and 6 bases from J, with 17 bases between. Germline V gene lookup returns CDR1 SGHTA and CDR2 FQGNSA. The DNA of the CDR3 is TGTGCCAGCAGCGCCTCGGTAGGGACCATTCAGCCCCAGCATTTT. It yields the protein CASSASVGTIQPQHF.

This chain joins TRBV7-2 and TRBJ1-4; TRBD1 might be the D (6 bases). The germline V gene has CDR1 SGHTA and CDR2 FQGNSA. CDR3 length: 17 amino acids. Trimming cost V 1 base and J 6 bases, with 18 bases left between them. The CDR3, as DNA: TGTGCCAGCAGCTTAGTAGGGTACGGGGGCGGTGATGAAAAACTGTTTTTT. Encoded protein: CASSLVGYGGGDEKLFF.

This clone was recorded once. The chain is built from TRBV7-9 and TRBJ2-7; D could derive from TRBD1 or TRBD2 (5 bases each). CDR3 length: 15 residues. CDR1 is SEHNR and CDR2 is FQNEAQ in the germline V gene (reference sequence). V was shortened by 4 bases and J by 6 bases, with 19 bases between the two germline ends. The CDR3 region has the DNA TGTGCCAGCAGCTCTCAGGGCCGCAGAGGGTCCGAGCAGTACTTC. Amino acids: CASSSQGRRGSEQYF.

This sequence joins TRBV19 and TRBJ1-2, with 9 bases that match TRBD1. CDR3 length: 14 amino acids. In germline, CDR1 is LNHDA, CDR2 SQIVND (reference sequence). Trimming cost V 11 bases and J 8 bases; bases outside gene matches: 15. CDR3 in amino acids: CAATGEQGAAGYTF. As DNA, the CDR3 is TGTGCCGCCACAGGAGAACAGGGGGCGGCCGGCTACACCTTC.

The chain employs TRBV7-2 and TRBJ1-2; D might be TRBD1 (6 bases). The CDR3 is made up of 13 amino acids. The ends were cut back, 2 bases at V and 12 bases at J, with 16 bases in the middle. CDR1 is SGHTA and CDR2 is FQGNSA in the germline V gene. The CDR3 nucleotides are TGTGCCAGCAGCTTATTTCAGGGGACTCCGCACACCTTC. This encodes CASSLFQGTPHTF.

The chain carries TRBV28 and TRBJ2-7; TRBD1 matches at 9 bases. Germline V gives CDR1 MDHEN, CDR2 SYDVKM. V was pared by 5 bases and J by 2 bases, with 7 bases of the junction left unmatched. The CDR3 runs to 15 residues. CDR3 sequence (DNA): TGTGCCAGCAGTCCGACGGACAGGGGTCCCTACGAGCAGTACTTC. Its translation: CASSPTDRGPYEQYF.

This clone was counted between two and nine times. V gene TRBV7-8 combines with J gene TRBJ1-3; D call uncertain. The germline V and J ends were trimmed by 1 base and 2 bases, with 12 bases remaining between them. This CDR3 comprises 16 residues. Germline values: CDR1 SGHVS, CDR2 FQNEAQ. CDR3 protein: CASSLVMDHAGNTIYF. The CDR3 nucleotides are TGTGCCAGCAGCTTAGTAATGGATCACGCTGGAAACACCATATATTTT.

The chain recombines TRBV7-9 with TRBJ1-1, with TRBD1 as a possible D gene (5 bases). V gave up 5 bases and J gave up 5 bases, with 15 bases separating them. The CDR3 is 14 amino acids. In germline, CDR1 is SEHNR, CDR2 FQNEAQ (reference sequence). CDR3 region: CASSPQGRGTEAFF. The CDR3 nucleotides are TGTGCCAGCAGCCCCCAGGGTCGTGGTACTGAAGCTTTCTTT.

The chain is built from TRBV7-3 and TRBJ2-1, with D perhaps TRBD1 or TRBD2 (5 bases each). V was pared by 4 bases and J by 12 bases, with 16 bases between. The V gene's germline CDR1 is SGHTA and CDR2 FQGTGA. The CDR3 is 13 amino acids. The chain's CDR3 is CASSSRDLQAQFF. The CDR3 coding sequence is TGTGCCAGCAGCTCCCGGGACCTCCAGGCGCAGTTCTTC.

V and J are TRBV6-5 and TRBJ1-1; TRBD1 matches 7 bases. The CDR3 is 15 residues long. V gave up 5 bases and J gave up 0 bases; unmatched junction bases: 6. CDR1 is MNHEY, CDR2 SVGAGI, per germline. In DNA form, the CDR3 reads TGTGCCAGCAGTCCCGGACAGGCGCTGAACACTGAAGCTTTCTTT. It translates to CASSPGQALNTEAFF.

The CDR3 nucleotides read TGTGCCAGTAGCCAGGGACTGTTCGCAACAGATACGCAGTATTTT. It encodes CASSQGLFATDTQYF. The chain employs TRBV19 and TRBJ2-3, with D perhaps TRBD2 (6 bases). Deletions cut 6 bases from V and 3 bases from J, with 16 bases between. The length of the CDR3 is 15 residues. Germline assignment: CDR1 LNHDA and CDR2 SQIVND (reference sequence).

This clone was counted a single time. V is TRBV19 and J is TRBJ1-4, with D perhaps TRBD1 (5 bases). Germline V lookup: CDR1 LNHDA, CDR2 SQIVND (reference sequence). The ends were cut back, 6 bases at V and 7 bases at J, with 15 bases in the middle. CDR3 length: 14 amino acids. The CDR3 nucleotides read TGTGCCAGTAGCGCCGGGACCAGGACTGAAAAACTGTTTTTT. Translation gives CASSAGTRTEKLFF.

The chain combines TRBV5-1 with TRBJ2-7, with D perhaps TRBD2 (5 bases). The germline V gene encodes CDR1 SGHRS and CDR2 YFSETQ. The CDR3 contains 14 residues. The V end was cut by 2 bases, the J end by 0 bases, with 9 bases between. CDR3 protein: CASSFTGNSYEQYF. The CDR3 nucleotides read TGCGCCAGCAGCTTCACGGGAAACTCCTACGAGCAGTACTTC.

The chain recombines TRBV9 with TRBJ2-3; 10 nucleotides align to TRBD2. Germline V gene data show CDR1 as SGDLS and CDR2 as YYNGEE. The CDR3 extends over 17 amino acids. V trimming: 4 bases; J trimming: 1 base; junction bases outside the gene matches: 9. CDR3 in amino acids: CASSSPRTSGRTDTQYF. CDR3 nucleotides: TGTGCCAGCAGCTCCCCGAGGACTAGCGGCCGCACAGATACGCAGTATTTT.